The source of this TCR beta chain is a study of cytomegalovirus exposure and HLA in healthy donors. 60 Vbeta and 13 Jbeta primers were used in PCR. Profiling relied on immunoSEQ multiplex PCR, and the TCRdb table lists in-frame clones only, not all of them. The data show around 160,000 clones, with about 75% seen just once and less than 9.5% held by the top ten. This clonotype was sampled from a woman between 35 and 50 years old in good health and CMV-seropositive. Specimen: PBMCs.

CDR3 DNA sequence: TGCGCCAGCAGCTTGAAAAGGGGCACCTACAATGAGCAGTTCTTC. Translating it yields CASSLKRGTYNEQFF. The V gene is TRBV5-1, the J gene TRBJ2-1; perhaps TRBD1 as D (5 bases). The germline gives CDR1 SGHRS, CDR2 YFSETQ. Trimming took 1 base from V and 2 from J, leaving 10 bases between them. The CDR3 has 15 amino acids.